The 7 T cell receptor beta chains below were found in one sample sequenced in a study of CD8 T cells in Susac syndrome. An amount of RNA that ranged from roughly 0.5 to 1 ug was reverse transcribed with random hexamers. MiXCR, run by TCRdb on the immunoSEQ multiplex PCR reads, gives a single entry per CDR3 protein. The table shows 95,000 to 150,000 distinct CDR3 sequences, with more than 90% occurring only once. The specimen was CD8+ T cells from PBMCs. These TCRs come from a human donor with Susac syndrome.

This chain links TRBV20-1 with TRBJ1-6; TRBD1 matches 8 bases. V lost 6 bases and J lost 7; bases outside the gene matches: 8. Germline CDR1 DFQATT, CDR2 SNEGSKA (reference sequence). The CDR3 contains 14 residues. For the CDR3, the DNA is TGCAGTGCGGACTCCGGGACAGGAAATTCACCCCTCCACTTT. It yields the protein CSADSGTGNSPLHF.

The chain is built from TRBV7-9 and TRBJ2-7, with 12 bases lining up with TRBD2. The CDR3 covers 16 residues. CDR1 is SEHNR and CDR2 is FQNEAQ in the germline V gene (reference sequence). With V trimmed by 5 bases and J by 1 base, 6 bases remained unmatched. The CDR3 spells CASSLLAGGKSYEQYF. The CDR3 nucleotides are TGTGCCAGCAGCCTACTAGCGGGAGGCAAGTCCTACGAGCAGTACTTC.

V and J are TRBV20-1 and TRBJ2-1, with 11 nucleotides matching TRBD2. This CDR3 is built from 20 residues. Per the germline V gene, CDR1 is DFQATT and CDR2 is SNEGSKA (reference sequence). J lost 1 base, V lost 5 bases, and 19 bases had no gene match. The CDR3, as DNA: TGCAGTGCTCAACAGACCCCCACTAGCGGGAGCATAGTATCCTACAATGAGCAGTTCTTC. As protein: CSAQQTPTSGSIVSYNEQFF.

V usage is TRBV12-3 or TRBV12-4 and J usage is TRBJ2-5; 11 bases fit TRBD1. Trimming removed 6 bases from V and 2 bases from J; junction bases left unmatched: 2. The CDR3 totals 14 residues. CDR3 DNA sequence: TGTGCCAGCAGGGGGACAGGGGGTCAAGAGACCCAGTACTTC. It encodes CASRGTGGQETQYF.

The CDR3 coding sequence is TGTGCCAGCCTGGTAGAGTCGCAAGCTTTCTTT. It encodes CASLVESQAFF. V and J are TRBV2 and TRBJ1-1; D is unresolved. With 8 bases removed from V and 9 bases from J, the gap between germline ends came to 13 bases. From germline, CDR1 is SNHLY and CDR2 FYNNEI. The CDR3 length is 11 residues.

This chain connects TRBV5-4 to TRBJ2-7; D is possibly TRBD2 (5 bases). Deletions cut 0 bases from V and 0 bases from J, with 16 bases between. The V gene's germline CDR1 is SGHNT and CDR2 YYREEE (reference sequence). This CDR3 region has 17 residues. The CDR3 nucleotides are TGTGCCAGCAGCTTGGTGGTTTTAGGACTTCGCTCCTACGAGCAGTACTTC. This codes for CASSLVVLGLRSYEQYF.

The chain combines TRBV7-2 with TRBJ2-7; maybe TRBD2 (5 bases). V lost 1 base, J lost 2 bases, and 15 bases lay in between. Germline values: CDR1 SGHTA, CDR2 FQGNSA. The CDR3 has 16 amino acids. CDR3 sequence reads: CASSLVGTGTPYEQYF. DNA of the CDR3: TGTGCCAGCAGCTTAGTCGGCACGGGAACGCCCTACGAGCAGTACTTC.